The present T cell receptor beta chain was sequenced within a study of CD8+CD57+ T cells in acquired aplastic anemia. Whole-study context: Quantities of DNA derived from sorted CD4+ and CD8+ cells averaged about 3.2 ug.

Findings and caveats of the study: Some 28 sequences, all CD8+ CDR3, were shared between patients and controls.

Profiling that covered TCR beta VDJ and CDR3 relied on genomic DNA as its template. TCRdb processed the reads anew with MiXCR; each CDR3 protein has one entry. The table lists 180,000 or so distinct CDR3 sequences, just over 45% of them singletons. CDR3 length: 15 residues. Germline lookup yields CDR1 KGHSH and CDR2 LQKENI. Trimming cost V 3 bases and J 5 bases, with 16 bases left between them. Only a few counts were recorded for this clonotype. What it binds is not known. The sample consisted of sorted CD4+, CD8+, or CD8+CD57+ T cells (not recorded which) from PBMCs. The genes are TRBV18 and TRBJ2-5, with no clear D. The TCR comes from a human donor in good health. CDR3: CASSPPLKRDETQYF. The DNA of the CDR3 is TGTGCCAGCTCACCCCCTCTGAAACGAGATGAGACCCAGTACTTC.